The rows below give T cell receptor beta chains drawn from one sample of a study of blood T cells in healthy people across ages. TCRdb reanalysed the 5' RACE reads using MiXCR and keeps one entry per CDR3 protein. The profile covers hundreds of thousands of distinct CDR3 sequences, with 58% appearing a single time and more than 35% taken by the ten largest. Sequencing used blood. Receptors originate from a man aged 60-69 years in good health. The CDR3 runs from the conserved cysteine through the conserved F or W. A D gene is named only where the DNA matches it firmly. Some rows have no size entry. The others give once, few or many, or a class for an expanded clone.

.,TRBJ2-5,TRBD1,TRBV12-5,CASGSGQGEETQYF,TGTGCTAGTGGTTCGGGACAGGGCGAAGAGACCCAGTACTTC
.,TRBJ2-3,.,TRBV20-1,CSARANHGADTQYF,TGCAGTGCTAGAGCCAACCATGGCGCAGATACGCAGTATTTT
.,TRBJ1-6,TRBD1,TRBV18,CASSPQDRARSPLHF,TGTGCCAGCTCACCCCAGGACAGGGCCCGTTCACCCCTCCACTTT
.,TRBJ2-7,TRBD1,TRBV15,CATSTPGLRDRDPYEQYF,TGTGCCACCAGCACCCCAGGTCTCCGAGACAGGGACCCCTACGAGCAGTACTTC
few,TRBJ2-3,.,TRBV5-1,CASSLRLRDTQYF,TGCGCCAGCAGCTTGAGGCTGAGAGATACGCAGTATTTT
.,TRBJ2-3,TRBD2,TRBV2,CASSPAGTSETDTQYF,TGTGCCAGCAGCCCTGCCGGGACTAGCGAAACAGATACGCAGTATTTT
few,TRBJ1-6,.,TRBV7-8,CASSLGRNNSPLHF,TGTGCCAGCAGCTTGGGACGGAATAATTCACCCCTCCACTTT
.,TRBJ2-3,.,TRBV12-3/TRBV12-4,CASSLRGPYTQYF,TGTGCCAGCAGTTTGCGGGGCCCGTATACGCAGTATTTT
.,TRBJ2-1,TRBD2,TRBV29-1,CSVGGLAGGDEQFF,TGCAGCGTTGGGGGACTAGCGGGGGGAGATGAGCAGTTCTTC
few,TRBJ2-1,TRBD2,TRBV4-2,CASSQDLLAGYNEQFF,TGTGCCAGCAGCCAAGATTTACTAGCGGGGTACAATGAGCAGTTCTTC
.,TRBJ2-1,TRBD1,TRBV7-2,CASSIHRGRYNEQFF,TGTGCCAGCAGCATTCACAGGGGGCGATACAATGAGCAGTTCTTC
once,TRBJ2-4,.,TRBV7-8,CASSLARDEQYF,TGTGCCAGCAGCTTAGCGCGGGATGAGCAGTACTTC
.,TRBJ2-5,.,TRBV4-1,CASSQDRRPFGETQYF,TGCGCCAGCAGCCAAGATCGGAGGCCCTTCGGGGAGACCCAGTACTTC
few,TRBJ2-5,.,TRBV27,CASRASGETQYF,TGTGCCAGCAGGGCTAGTGGGGAGACCCAGTACTTC
once,TRBJ2-3,.,TRBV4-3,CASSQDAEPSTDTQYF,TGCGCCAGCAGCCAAGACGCAGAACCTAGCACAGATACGCAGTATTTT
.,TRBJ1-1,.,TRBV10-3,CAISVQGANTEAFF,TGTGCCATCAGTGTCCAGGGTGCAAACACTGAAGCTTTCTTT